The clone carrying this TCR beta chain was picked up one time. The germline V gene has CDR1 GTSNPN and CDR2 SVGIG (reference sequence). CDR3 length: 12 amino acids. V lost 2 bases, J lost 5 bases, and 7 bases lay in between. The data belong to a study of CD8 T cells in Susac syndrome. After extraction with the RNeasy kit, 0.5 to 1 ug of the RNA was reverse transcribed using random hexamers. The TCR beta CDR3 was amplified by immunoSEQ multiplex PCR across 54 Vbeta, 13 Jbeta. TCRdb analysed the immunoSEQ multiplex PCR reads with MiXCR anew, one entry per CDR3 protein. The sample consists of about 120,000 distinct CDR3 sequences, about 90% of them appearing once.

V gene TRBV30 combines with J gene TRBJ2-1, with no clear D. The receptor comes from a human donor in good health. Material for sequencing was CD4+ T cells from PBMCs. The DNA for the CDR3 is TGTGCCTGGAGTCGCACGGACAATGAGCAGTTCTTC. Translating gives CAWSRTDNEQFF.